This T cell receptor beta chain derives from a study of beta chain features in type 1 diabetes. Study context: The examined sorted cells totaled 107,917,701 across samples. Study results and caveats: Within each of all four CD4+ subsets, Type 1 diabetes patients had TCRB CDR3s that were moderately but significantly shorter.

J lost 1 base, V lost 4 bases, and 10 bases had no gene match. This CDR3 has 16 amino acids. CDR1 and CDR2 from the germline V gene are SGHNT and YYREEE (reference sequence). This clone was seen a handful of times. Its antigen is undetermined. Expressed TCRB transcripts were sequenced, since all the RNA that had been isolated was reverse transcribed. The method was immunoSEQ multiplex PCR; TCRdb's version includes in-frame clones alone and lacks a portion of them. The data contain around 430,000 clones, approximately 28% of them seen just once; the ten biggest clones take up around 0.065%. V gene TRBV5-4 combines with J gene TRBJ2-5; 7 nucleotides align to TRBD2. The receptor was derived from a man younger than 35 in good health. Sequences were obtained from naive CD4+ T cells from blood. CDR3 in amino acids: CASSGRSGISQETQYF. The CDR3 region has the DNA TGTGCCAGCAGCGGAAGGAGCGGGATAAGCCAAGAGACCCAGTACTTC.